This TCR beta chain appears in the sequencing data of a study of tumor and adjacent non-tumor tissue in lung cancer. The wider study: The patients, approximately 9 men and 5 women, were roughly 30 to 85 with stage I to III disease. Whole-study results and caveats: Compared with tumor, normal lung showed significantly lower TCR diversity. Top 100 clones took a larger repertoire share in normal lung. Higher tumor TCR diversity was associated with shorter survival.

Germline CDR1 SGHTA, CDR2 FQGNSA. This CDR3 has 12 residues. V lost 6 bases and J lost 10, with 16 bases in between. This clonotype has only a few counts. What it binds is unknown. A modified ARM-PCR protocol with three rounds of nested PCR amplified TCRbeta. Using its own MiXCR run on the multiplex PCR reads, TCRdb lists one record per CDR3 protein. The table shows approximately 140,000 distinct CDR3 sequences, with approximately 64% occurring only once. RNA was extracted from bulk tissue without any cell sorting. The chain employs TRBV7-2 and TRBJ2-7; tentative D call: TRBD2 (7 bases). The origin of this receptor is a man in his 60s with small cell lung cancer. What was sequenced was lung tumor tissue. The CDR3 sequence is CASSWGGAGQYF. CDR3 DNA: TGTGCCAGCAGTTGGGGGGGCGCGGGTCAGTACTTC.